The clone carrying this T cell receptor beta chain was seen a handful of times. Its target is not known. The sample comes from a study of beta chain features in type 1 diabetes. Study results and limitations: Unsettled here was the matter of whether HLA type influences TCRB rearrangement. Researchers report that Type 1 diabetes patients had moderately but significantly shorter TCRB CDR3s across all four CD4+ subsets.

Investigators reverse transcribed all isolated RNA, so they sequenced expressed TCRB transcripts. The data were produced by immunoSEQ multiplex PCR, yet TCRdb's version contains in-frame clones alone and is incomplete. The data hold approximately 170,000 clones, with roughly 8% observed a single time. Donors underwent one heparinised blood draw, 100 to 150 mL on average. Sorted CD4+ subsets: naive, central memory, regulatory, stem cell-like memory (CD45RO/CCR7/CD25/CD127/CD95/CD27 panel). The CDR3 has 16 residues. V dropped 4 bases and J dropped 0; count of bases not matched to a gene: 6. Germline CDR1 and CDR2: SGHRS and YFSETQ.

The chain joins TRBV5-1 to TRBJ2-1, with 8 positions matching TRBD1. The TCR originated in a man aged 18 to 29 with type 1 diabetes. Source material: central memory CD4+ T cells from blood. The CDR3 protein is CASSRGQASSYNEQFF. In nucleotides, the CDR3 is TGCGCCAGCAGCCGGGGACAGGCAAGCTCCTACAATGAGCAGTTCTTC.